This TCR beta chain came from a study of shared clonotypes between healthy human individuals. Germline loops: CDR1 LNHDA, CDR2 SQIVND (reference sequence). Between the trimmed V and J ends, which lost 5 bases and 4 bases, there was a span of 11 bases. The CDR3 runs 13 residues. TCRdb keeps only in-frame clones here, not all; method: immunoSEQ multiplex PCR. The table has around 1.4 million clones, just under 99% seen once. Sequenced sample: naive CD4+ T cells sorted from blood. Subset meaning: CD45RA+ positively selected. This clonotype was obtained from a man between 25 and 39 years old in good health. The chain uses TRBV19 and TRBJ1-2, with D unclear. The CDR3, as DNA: TGTGCCAGTAGTCGGACGGAACGCTATGGCTACACCTTC. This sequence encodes CASSRTERYGYTF. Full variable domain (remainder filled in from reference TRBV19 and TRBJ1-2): DGGITQSPKYLFRKEGQNVTLSCEQNLNHDAMYWYRQDPGQGLRLIYYSQIVNDFQKGDIAEGYSVSREKKESFPLTVTSAQKNPTAFYLCASSRTERYGYTFGSGTRLTVV.